The 2 T cell receptor beta chains presented below share a single source sample, sequenced in a study of high-grade serous ovarian cancer treatment subgroups. The data were produced by immunoSEQ multiplex PCR, yet TCRdb's version contains in-frame clones alone and is incomplete. This sample carries roughly 10,000 clones, 80% to 90% of them seen once, and the ten largest clones take approximately 1.7%. Tumor samples were obtained before definitive surgery or chemotherapy. Sequenced material: tumor tissue. These receptors were taken from a human donor with high-grade serous ovarian cancer.

The rearrangement links TRBV7-6 to TRBJ2-1; TRBD2 is a possible D gene (6 bases). V was cut by 3 bases and J by 8 bases, with 8 bases left in between. The CDR3 is made up of 12 amino acids. CDR1 is SGHVS, CDR2 FNYEAQ, per germline. As DNA, the CDR3 is TGTGCCAGCAGCTTGACTAGGGATGAGCAGTTCTTC. Protein: CASSLTRDEQFF.

This clone was observed a single time. The V gene is TRBV4-2, the J gene TRBJ1-5; a weak D match, TRBD1 (6 bases). Trimming took 2 bases from V and 0 from J, leaving 14 bases between them. CDR3 length: 17 amino acids. Germline CDR1 and CDR2: LGHNA and YNFKEQ. The CDR3 sequence: CASSQKTDSYSNQPQHF. For the CDR3, the DNA is TGTGCCAGCAGCCAAAAGACGGACAGTTATAGCAATCAGCCCCAGCATTTT.